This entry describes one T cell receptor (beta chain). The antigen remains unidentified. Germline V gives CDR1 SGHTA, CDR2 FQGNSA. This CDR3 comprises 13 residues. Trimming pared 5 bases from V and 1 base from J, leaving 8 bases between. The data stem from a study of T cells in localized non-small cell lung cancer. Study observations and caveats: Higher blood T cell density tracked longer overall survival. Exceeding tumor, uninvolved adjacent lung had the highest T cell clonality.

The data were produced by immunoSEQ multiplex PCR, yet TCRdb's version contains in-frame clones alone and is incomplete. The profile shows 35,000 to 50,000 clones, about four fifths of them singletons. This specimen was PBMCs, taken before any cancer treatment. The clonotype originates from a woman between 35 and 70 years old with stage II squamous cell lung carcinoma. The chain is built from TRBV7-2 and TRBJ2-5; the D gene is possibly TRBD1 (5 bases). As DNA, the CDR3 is TGTGCCAGCAGCCCTAGGGGCCAAGAGACCCAGTACTTC. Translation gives CASSPRGQETQYF. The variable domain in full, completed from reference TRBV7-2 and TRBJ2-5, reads GAGVSQSPSNKVTEKGKDVELRCDPISGHTALYWYRQSLGQGLEFLIYFQGNSAPDKSGLPSDRFSAERTGGSVSTLTIQRTQQEDSAVYLCASSPRGQETQYFGPGTRLLVL.